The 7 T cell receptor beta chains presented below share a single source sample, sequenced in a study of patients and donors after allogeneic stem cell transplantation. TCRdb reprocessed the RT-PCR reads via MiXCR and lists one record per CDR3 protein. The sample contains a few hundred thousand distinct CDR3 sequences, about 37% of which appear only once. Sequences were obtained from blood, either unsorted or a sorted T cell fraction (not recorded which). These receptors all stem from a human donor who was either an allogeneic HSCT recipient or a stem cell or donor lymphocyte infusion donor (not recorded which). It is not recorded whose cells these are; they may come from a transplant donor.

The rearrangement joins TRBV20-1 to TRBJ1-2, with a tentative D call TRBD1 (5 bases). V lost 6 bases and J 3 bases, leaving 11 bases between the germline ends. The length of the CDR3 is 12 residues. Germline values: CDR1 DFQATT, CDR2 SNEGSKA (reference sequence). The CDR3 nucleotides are TGCAGTGCGACCGGGACGGACTATGGCTACACCTTC. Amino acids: CSATGTDYGYTF.

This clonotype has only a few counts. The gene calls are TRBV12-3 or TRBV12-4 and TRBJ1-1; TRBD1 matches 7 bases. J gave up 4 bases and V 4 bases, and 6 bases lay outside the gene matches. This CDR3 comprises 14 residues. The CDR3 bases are TGTGCCAGCAGTTCAGGGGGATTGGGCACTGAAGCTTTCTTT. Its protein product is CASSSGGLGTEAFF.

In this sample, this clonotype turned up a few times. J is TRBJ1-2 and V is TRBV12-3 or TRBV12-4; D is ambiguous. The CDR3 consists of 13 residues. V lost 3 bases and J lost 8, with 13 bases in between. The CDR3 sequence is CASSLWVGDGYTF. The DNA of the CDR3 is TGTGCCAGCAGTTTGTGGGTGGGCGACGGCTACACCTTC.

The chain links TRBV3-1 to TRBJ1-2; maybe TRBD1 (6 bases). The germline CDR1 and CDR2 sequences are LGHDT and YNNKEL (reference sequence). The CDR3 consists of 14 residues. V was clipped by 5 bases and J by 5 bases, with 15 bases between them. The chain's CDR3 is CASSAHRAVYGYTF. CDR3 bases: TGTGCCAGCAGCGCCCACAGGGCTGTGTATGGCTACACCTTC.

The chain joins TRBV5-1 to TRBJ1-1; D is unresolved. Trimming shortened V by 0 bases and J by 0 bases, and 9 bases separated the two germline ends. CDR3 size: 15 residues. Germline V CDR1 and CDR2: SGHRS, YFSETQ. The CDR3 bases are TGCGCCAGCAGCTTGGGACCGGGTTTGAACACTGAAGCTTTCTTT. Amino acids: CASSLGPGLNTEAFF.

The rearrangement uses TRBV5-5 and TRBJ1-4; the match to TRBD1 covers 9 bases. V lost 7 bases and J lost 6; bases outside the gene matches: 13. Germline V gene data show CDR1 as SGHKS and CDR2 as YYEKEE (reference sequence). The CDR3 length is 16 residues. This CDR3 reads CASHRGRSENYEKLFF. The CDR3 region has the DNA TGTGCCAGCCACAGGGGGCGAAGTGAAAACTATGAAAAACTGTTTTTT.

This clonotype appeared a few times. The CDR3 sequence: CASSRTNNSPLHF. The CDR3 nucleotides read TGCGCCAGCAGCCGTACGAATAATTCACCCCTCCACTTT. This sequence joins TRBV5-1 and TRBJ1-6; D ambiguous. The ends were cut back, 4 bases at V and 5 bases at J, with 7 bases in the middle. The CDR3 runs to 13 residues. CDR1 is SGHRS and CDR2 is YFSETQ in the germline V gene.